The present entry profiles one T cell receptor (beta chain) with its context. This sample was taken from a study of CD8+ T cells in alopecia areata. Sequencing relied on a cDNA template that was reverse transcribed from extracted RNA. This table comes from immunoSEQ multiplex PCR, and its TCRdb copy is limited to in-frame clones, with some not included. Of about 98,000 clones in the sample, about 40% were seen once. This CDR3 is built from 15 residues. With V trimmed by 2 bases and J by 10 bases, 5 bases remained unmatched. Germline lookup yields CDR1 SGHTA and CDR2 FQGNSA. This sequence originates from a human donor with alopecia areata. The sequencing input was CD4+ T cells sorted from blood. The gene calls are TRBV7-2 and TRBJ1-4; 12 bases are shared with TRBD1. For the CDR3, the DNA is TGTGCCAGCAGCTTATCGGGACAGGGGGCTTTAAAACTGTTTTTT. Translated, it gives CASSLSGQGALKLFF.